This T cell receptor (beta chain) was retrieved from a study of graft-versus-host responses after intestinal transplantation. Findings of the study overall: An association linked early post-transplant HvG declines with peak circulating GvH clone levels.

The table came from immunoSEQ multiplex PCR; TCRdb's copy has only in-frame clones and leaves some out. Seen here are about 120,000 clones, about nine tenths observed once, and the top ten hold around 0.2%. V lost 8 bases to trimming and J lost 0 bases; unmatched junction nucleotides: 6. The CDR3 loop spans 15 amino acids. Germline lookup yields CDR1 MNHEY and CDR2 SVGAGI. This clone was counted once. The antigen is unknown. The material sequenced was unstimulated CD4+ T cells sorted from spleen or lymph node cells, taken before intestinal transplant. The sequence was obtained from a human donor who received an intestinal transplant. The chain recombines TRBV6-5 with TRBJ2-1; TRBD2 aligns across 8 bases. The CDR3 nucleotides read TGTGCCAGCGCCTTTAGCGGGGCCTCCTACAATGAGCAGTTCTTC. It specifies CASAFSGASYNEQFF.